The present T cell receptor (beta chain) was sequenced within a study of control samples from healthy donors and cancer patients. Trimming took 3 bases from V and 7 from J, leaving 10 bases between them. Germline assignment: CDR1 SEHNR and CDR2 FQNEAQ (reference sequence). The CDR3 runs 14 residues. Produced via immunoSEQ multiplex PCR; TCRdb's table is partial and in-frame only. The sample records roughly 150,000 clones, nearly 95% being singletons. The chain joins TRBV7-9 to TRBJ1-6; D is perhaps TRBD1 (5 bases). Input material: blood. The clonotype was recovered from a man aged 50-59 years in good health. CDR3 coding DNA: TGTGCCAGCAGCTTTGACAGCCCCAATTCACCCCTCCACTTT. This translates into CASSFDSPNSPLHF.